These T cell receptor beta chains were read from a single sample in a study of vaccination effects on CD4 cells after COVID-19. These receptors lack a known antigen. Only in-frame clones appear in the TCRdb table, and some are missing; sequencing was by immunoSEQ multiplex PCR. The table shows around 30,000 clones, with roughly two thirds occurring only once. Material: CD4+ T cells from PBMCs cultured with HCoV-229E spike peptides, obtained before COVID-19 vaccination. These receptor sequences come from a human donor who received a COVID-19 vaccine. Both conserved end residues are part of each CDR3. D genes are given only for firm matches. Expanded clones are given a class, and other clones once, few, many or no size at all.

j_call: TRBJ2-7; v_call: TRBV28; clone_size: NA; d_call: NA; cdr3_aa: CASSFLGLTYEQYF; cdr3_nt: TGTGCCAGCAGTTTTTTAGGACTTACCTACGAGCAGTACTTC
j_call: TRBJ1-5; v_call: TRBV19; clone_size: NA; d_call: TRBD1; cdr3_aa: CASSPWTGLSNQPQHF; cdr3_nt: TGTGCCAGTAGTCCCTGGACAGGTCTTAGCAATCAGCCCCAGCATTTT
j_call: TRBJ2-7; v_call: TRBV28; clone_size: NA; d_call: NA; cdr3_aa: CASSSGWPTGVPYEQYF; cdr3_nt: TGTGCCAGCAGTTCGGGGTGGCCGACGGGAGTCCCCTACGAGCAGTACTTC
j_call: TRBJ2-1; v_call: TRBV5-1; clone_size: NA; d_call: TRBD1; cdr3_aa: CASSSDRGPYNEQFF; cdr3_nt: TGCGCCAGCAGCTCGGACAGGGGACCCTACAATGAGCAGTTCTTC
j_call: TRBJ1-4; v_call: TRBV28; clone_size: NA; d_call: NA; cdr3_aa: CASSSGPRNEKLFF; cdr3_nt: TGTGCCAGCAGTTCCGGGCCCAGGAATGAAAAACTGTTTTTT
j_call: TRBJ1-5; v_call: TRBV28; clone_size: NA; d_call: NA; cdr3_aa: CASSSPGTHQPQHF; cdr3_nt: TGTGCCAGCAGTTCGCCGGGCACTCATCAGCCCCAGCATTTT
j_call: TRBJ1-3; v_call: TRBV5-1; clone_size: few; d_call: TRBD1; cdr3_aa: CASSLTTGGNTGNTIYF; cdr3_nt: TGCGCCAGCAGCTTGACCACAGGGGGCAATACCGGAAACACCATATATTTT
j_call: TRBJ2-7; v_call: TRBV7-2; clone_size: NA; d_call: NA; cdr3_aa: CASSGAPKVHEQYF; cdr3_nt: TGTGCCAGCAGCGGGGCCCCGAAGGTCCACGAGCAGTACTTC
j_call: TRBJ1-5; v_call: TRBV2; clone_size: NA; d_call: NA; cdr3_aa: CASSEGHPGNQPQHF; cdr3_nt: TGTGCCAGCAGCGAAGGACACCCGGGCAATCAGCCCCAGCATTTT
j_call: TRBJ2-1; v_call: TRBV9; clone_size: NA; d_call: TRBD2; cdr3_aa: CASSVAVAGYNEQFF; cdr3_nt: TGTGCCAGCAGCGTAGCGGTAGCGGGGTACAATGAGCAGTTCTTC
j_call: TRBJ2-3; v_call: TRBV4-3; clone_size: NA; d_call: NA; cdr3_aa: CASSQDGLGGLADTQYF; cdr3_nt: TGCGCCAGCAGCCAAGACGGACTAGGGGGCCTCGCAGATACGCAGTATTTT
j_call: TRBJ1-3; v_call: TRBV7-2; clone_size: once; d_call: NA; cdr3_aa: CASSREAGNTIYF; cdr3_nt: TGTGCCAGCAGCCGGGAAGCTGGAAACACCATATATTTT
j_call: TRBJ2-6; v_call: TRBV10-3; clone_size: NA; d_call: NA; cdr3_aa: CAIQGSGANVLTF; cdr3_nt: TGTGCCATACAGGGTTCTGGGGCCAACGTCCTGACTTTC
j_call: TRBJ2-1; v_call: TRBV28; clone_size: NA; d_call: TRBD1; cdr3_aa: CASSPEQGGRGEQFF; cdr3_nt: TGTGCCAGCAGTCCGGAACAGGGGGGAAGGGGGGAGCAGTTCTTC
j_call: TRBJ2-2; v_call: TRBV11-3; clone_size: NA; d_call: NA; cdr3_aa: CASSFRTGNTGELFF; cdr3_nt: TGTGCCAGCAGCTTCAGGACGGGGAACACCGGGGAGCTGTTTTTT
j_call: TRBJ1-3; v_call: TRBV27; clone_size: NA; d_call: NA; cdr3_aa: CASSPQTGGNTIYF; cdr3_nt: TGTGCCAGCAGTCCGCAGACAGGTGGAAACACCATATATTTT
j_call: TRBJ1-1; v_call: TRBV19; clone_size: NA; d_call: NA; cdr3_aa: CASSINRGPEAFF; cdr3_nt: TGTGCCAGTAGTATTAACCGAGGGCCTGAAGCTTTCTTT
j_call: TRBJ2-1; v_call: TRBV15; clone_size: once; d_call: NA; cdr3_aa: CATSRGPGGDNEQFF; cdr3_nt: TGTGCCACCAGCAGAGGACCAGGGGGGGACAATGAGCAGTTCTTC
j_call: TRBJ2-7; v_call: TRBV19; clone_size: NA; d_call: TRBD1; cdr3_aa: CASSMGQGAYEQYF; cdr3_nt: TGTGCCAGTAGTATGGGGCAGGGGGCGTACGAGCAGTACTTC
j_call: TRBJ2-1; v_call: TRBV6-4; clone_size: NA; d_call: TRBD2; cdr3_aa: CASSDGIAGAYNEQFF; cdr3_nt: TGTGCCAGCAGTGACGGAATAGCGGGGGCCTACAATGAGCAGTTCTTC
j_call: TRBJ1-1; v_call: TRBV18; clone_size: NA; d_call: TRBD1; cdr3_aa: CASSLGTPGQGITAFF; cdr3_nt: TGTGCCAGCTCACTTGGTACTCCGGGACAGGGGATTACGGCTTTCTTT
j_call: TRBJ1-5; v_call: TRBV19; clone_size: NA; d_call: TRBD1; cdr3_aa: CASTQTTGEQPQHF; cdr3_nt: TGTGCCAGTACCCAAACAACAGGGGAACAGCCCCAGCATTTT
j_call: TRBJ1-6; v_call: TRBV19; clone_size: NA; d_call: NA; cdr3_aa: CASSMRVEPLHF; cdr3_nt: TGTGCCAGTAGTATGAGGGTTGAACCCCTCCACTTT
j_call: TRBJ2-7; v_call: TRBV6-5; clone_size: NA; d_call: TRBD1; cdr3_aa: CASRGQIYEQYF; cdr3_nt: TGTGCCAGCAGGGGACAGATCTACGAGCAGTACTTC
j_call: TRBJ1-2; v_call: TRBV4-3; clone_size: NA; d_call: NA; cdr3_aa: CASSQGTRRNYGYTF; cdr3_nt: TGCGCCAGCAGCCAAGGAACAAGGAGGAACTATGGCTACACCTTC
j_call: TRBJ2-7; v_call: TRBV6-2/TRBV6-3; clone_size: NA; d_call: TRBD1; cdr3_aa: CASSPNRRRDRVRYEQYF; cdr3_nt: TGTGCCAGCAGTCCCAACCGGCGCCGGGACAGGGTGAGGTACGAGCAGTACTTC
j_call: TRBJ2-2; v_call: TRBV7-2; clone_size: NA; d_call: NA; cdr3_aa: CASSLDGGTGELFF; cdr3_nt: TGTGCCAGCAGCTTAGACGGTGGCACCGGGGAGCTGTTTTTT
j_call: TRBJ2-1; v_call: TRBV20-1; clone_size: NA; d_call: NA; cdr3_aa: CSASPTTTNEQFF; cdr3_nt: TGCAGTGCTAGTCCCACAACAACCAATGAGCAGTTCTTC
j_call: TRBJ1-4; v_call: TRBV7-8; clone_size: NA; d_call: NA; cdr3_aa: CASSVNRASNEKLFF; cdr3_nt: TGTGCCAGCAGCGTAAACAGGGCTTCGAATGAAAAACTGTTTTTT
j_call: TRBJ2-2; v_call: TRBV5-5; clone_size: few; d_call: NA; cdr3_aa: CASSLEGGELFF; cdr3_nt: TGTGCCAGCAGCTTGGAGGGCGGGGAGCTGTTTTTT